This TCR beta chain was observed in a study of T cell responses to AZD1222 COVID-19 vaccine. As to this clone: The antigen is not known.

Between the trimmed V and J ends, which lost 0 bases and 10 bases, there was a span of 10 bases. The CDR3 runs 13 residues. Germline V gene data show CDR1 as LGHDT and CDR2 as YNNKEL (reference sequence). Study results and limitations: The donors showed a predominance of white British ancestry and of females, with possible underestimation of clonal diversity.

TCRdb's copy holds only in-frame clones and misses some; the assay was immunoSEQ multiplex PCR. The sample has 110,000 to 150,000 clones, approximately 94% seen once. The V call is TRBV3-1 (or the pseudogene TRBV3-2), the J call TRBJ2-1; D ambiguous. The specimen comprised peripheral blood, sampled on day 0 of AZD1222 vaccination. This TCR derives from an adult in good health. The CDR3 DNA follows: TGTGCCAGCAGCCAAGATCTGCGCACAGAGCAGTTCTTC. This gives the protein CASSQDLRTEQFF.